This T cell receptor (beta chain) was sequenced during a study of blood T cells in healthy people across ages. For the second PCR, which ran for about 6 to 12 cycles, a sample-barcoded 5' primer and a J-beta primer mix were used. TCRdb analysed the 5' RACE reads with MiXCR anew, one entry per CDR3 protein. This table holds hundreds of thousands of distinct CDR3 sequences, 45% to 65% found once. V shed 3 bases, J shed 0 bases, and the junction held 16 bases outside the gene matches. The length of the CDR3 is 20 residues. CDR1 is MDHEN, CDR2 SYDVKM, per germline. Sequencing was done on a sample of blood. The source of this sequence is a man between 60 and 75 years old in good health. This chain uses TRBV28 with TRBJ2-3; 9 bases are a match to TRBD1. The CDR3 coding sequence is TGTGCCAGCAGTTTCAGTCCAACCGACCCGGGACAGGGTAGCACAGATACGCAGTATTTT. Amino acids: CASSFSPTDPGQGSTDTQYF. Based on the CDR3 plus reference TRBV28 and TRBJ2-3, the full variable domain is DVKVTQSSRYLVKRTGEKVFLECVQDMDHENMFWYRQDPGLGLRLIYFSYDVKMKEKGDIPEGYSVSREKKERFSLILESASTNQTSMYLCASSFSPTDPGQGSTDTQYFGPGTRLTVL.